The 28 T cell receptor beta chains presented below share a single source sample, sequenced in a study of regulatory T cells in long-lasting Graves disease. As for time point: persistent/refractory GD, antithyroid drugs over 5 years with positive TRAb. Preparation of the TCR library used RNA extracted from PBMCs. Libraries of TCR beta came from iRepertoire HTBI primers plus Arm-PCR of CDR3 regions. TCRdb used MiXCR to reprocess the multiplex PCR reads, holding one entry per CDR3 protein. The sample holds over 300,000 distinct CDR3 sequences, roughly a fifth seen once. Sequencing was performed on peripheral blood mononuclear cells (PBMCs), taken when the disease was refractory, from a patient treated with antithyroid drugs. All receptors come from a female donor with Graves disease.

This clonotype was detected only a few times. The chain couples TRBV5-4 to TRBJ2-7; D is possibly TRBD2 (5 bases). Trimming stripped 3 bases from V and 7 bases from J, with 17 bases between. The CDR3 is 14 amino acids. Germline loops: CDR1 SGHNT, CDR2 YYREEE (reference sequence). CDR3 in DNA: TGTGCCAGCAGCTCGACGGAGGTAGCGTGGGAGCAGTACTTC. Residues: CASSSTEVAWEQYF.

V usage is TRBV19 and J usage is TRBJ2-7, with D tentatively TRBD2 (5 bases). The CDR3 runs to 13 residues. Per the germline V gene, CDR1 is LNHDA and CDR2 is SQIVND (reference sequence). V was clipped by 3 bases and J by 4 bases, with 10 bases between them. The CDR3 region has the DNA TGTGCCAGTAGTATGAGCGGACCTTACGAGCAGTACTTC. Encoded protein: CASSMSGPYEQYF. The full variable domain, with the rest looked up from reference TRBV19 and TRBJ2-7, is DGGITQSPKYLFRKEGQNVTLSCEQNLNHDAMYWYRQDPGQGLRLIYYSQIVNDFQKGDIAEGYSVSREKKESFPLTVTSAQKNPTAFYLCASSMSGPYEQYFGPGTRLTVT.

This clonotype was observed a handful of times. V and J are TRBV29-1 and TRBJ2-7, with D perhaps matching TRBD1 or TRBD2 (5 bases each). In germline, CDR1 is SQVTM, CDR2 ANQGSEA. This CDR3 spans 16 amino acids. V lost 3 bases and J lost 3, with 21 bases in between. CDR3 coding DNA: TGCAGCGTTGAGTTGCCGGGACCGAGCCATAACTACGAGCAGTACTTC. Protein product: CSVELPGPSHNYEQYF.

The rearrangement uses TRBV11-2 and TRBJ2-7, with 10 bases aligning to TRBD1. Trimming took 5 bases from V and 3 from J; bases not matched to a gene: 7. The CDR3 consists of 15 residues. Germline CDR1 is SGHAT and CDR2 is FQNNGV. The CDR3 region has the DNA TGTGCCAGCAGCCGCGGGACAGGGGCTAGCTACGAGCAGTACTTC. Amino acids: CASSRGTGASYEQYF. The whole variable domain, remainder taken from reference TRBV11-2 and TRBJ2-7, is EAGVAQSPRYKIIEKRQSVAFWCNPISGHATLYWYQQILGQGPKLLIQFQNNGVVDDSQLPKDRFSAERLKGVDSTLKIQPAKLEDSAVYLCASSRGTGASYEQYFGPGTRLTVT.

At least ten counts were recorded for this clonotype. V usage is TRBV6-1 and J usage is TRBJ1-1; D remains unclear. The V gene lost 3 bases and the J gene lost 0 bases, with 8 bases spanning the gap. The germline CDR1 and CDR2 sequences are MNHNS and SASEGT. CDR3 length equals 14 residues. CDR3 in amino acids: CASSETGLNTEAFF. In DNA form, the CDR3 reads TGTGCCAGCAGTGAGACGGGTTTGAACACTGAAGCTTTCTTT.

At least ten counts were recorded for this clonotype. The genes are TRBV7-2 and TRBJ1-1; the D gene is possibly TRBD1 (6 bases). The CDR3 totals 13 residues. The germline gives CDR1 SGHTA, CDR2 FQGNSA. Trimming removed 4 bases from V and 6 bases from J, with 12 bases in between. The CDR3 region has the DNA TGTGCCAGCAGCTCGAACTACAGGGCTGAAGCTTTCTTT. Protein product: CASSSNYRAEAFF.

This clonotype was seen ten or more times. The genes are TRBV27 and TRBJ2-5, with TRBD2 identical over 9 bases. The CDR3 is 15 amino acids. V dropped 4 bases and J dropped 5; count of bases not matched to a gene: 8. Germline assignment: CDR1 MNHEY and CDR2 SMNVEV (reference sequence). The DNA for the CDR3 is TGTGCCAGCAGTTGGTTAGCGGGAGCAACCGAGACCCAGTACTTC. It encodes CASSWLAGATETQYF.

This clonotype was observed a few times. This chain's CDR3 is CASSTGSGVETQYF. CDR3 coding DNA: TGTGCCAGCAGCACGGGAAGCGGGGTGGAGACCCAGTACTTC. V is TRBV6-1 and J is TRBJ2-5; the match to TRBD2 covers 7 bases. Germline CDR1 reads MNHNS; CDR2 reads SASEGT. This CDR3 region has 14 residues. Trimming cost V 6 bases and J 5 bases; bases outside gene matches: 9.

V usage is TRBV2 and J usage is TRBJ2-1, with 13 bases that match TRBD2. Trimming removed 6 bases from V and 8 bases from J; junction bases left unmatched: 7. The CDR3 consists of 15 residues. In germline, CDR1 is SNHLY, CDR2 FYNNEI. In DNA form, the CDR3 reads TGTGCCAGCAGGGCAACTAGCGGGGGGGTCTATGAGCAGTTCTTC. It translates to CASRATSGGVYEQFF.

This clonotype was picked up many times. The gene calls are TRBV29-1 and TRBJ1-5; D is unclear. The CDR3 is made up of 13 amino acids. Deletions cut 4 bases from V and 0 bases from J, with 7 bases between. The V gene's germline CDR1 is SQVTM and CDR2 ANQGSEA. The CDR3 is CSVGDGSNQPQHF. In nucleotides, the CDR3 is TGCAGCGTTGGTGACGGTAGCAATCAGCCCCAGCATTTT.

In its sample, this clonotype was seen a few times. The chain joins TRBV5-1 to TRBJ1-1, with 7 bases matching TRBD1. J gave up 4 bases and V 2 bases, and 11 bases lay outside the gene matches. The CDR3 covers 16 residues. The germline gives CDR1 SGHRS, CDR2 YFSETQ. CDR3 bases: TGCGCCAGCAGCTTTTTTGTTAACGCAGGGGGCACTGAAGCTTTCTTT. Protein: CASSFFVNAGGTEAFF. Using reference TRBV5-1 and TRBJ1-1 for the parts outside the CDR3, the full variable domain is KAGVTQTPRYLIKTRGQQVTLSCSPISGHRSVSWYQQTPGQGLQFLFEYFSETQRNKGNFPGRFSGRQFSNSRSEMNVSTLELGDSALYLCASSFFVNAGGTEAFFGQGTRLTVV.

This clonotype was seen repeatedly, ten times or more. This chain uses TRBV3-1 with TRBJ2-4, with a weak D call TRBD1 (5 bases). Germline V lookup: CDR1 LGHDT, CDR2 YNNKEL (reference sequence). The CDR3 loop spans 16 amino acids. V was clipped by 1 base and J by 4 bases, with 14 bases between them. The CDR3 bases are TGTGCCAGCAGCCAAGTGTTTAGACAGATAAAAAACATTCAGTACTTC. Its protein product is CASSQVFRQIKNIQYF.

J is TRBJ1-6 and V is TRBV7-2; no reliable D call. The V end was cut by 1 base, the J end by 5 bases, with 9 bases between. The CDR3 runs to 15 residues. Germline V gene data show CDR1 as SGHTA and CDR2 as FQGNSA. CDR3 nucleotides: TGTGCCAGCAGCTTAGAGCCCCCCAATAATTCACCCCTCCACTTT. Protein sequence: CASSLEPPNNSPLHF.

There are many counts of this clonotype. This chain connects TRBV9 to TRBJ1-6; D is unresolved. Trimming removed 4 bases from V and 0 bases from J, with 14 bases in between. The CDR3 extends over 17 amino acids. The germline gives CDR1 SGDLS, CDR2 YYNGEE. For the CDR3, the DNA is TGTGCCAGCAGCCCCGACCCGTCGAGCTCCTATAATTCACCCCTCCACTTT. It encodes CASSPDPSSSYNSPLHF.

This clonotype was detected many times. This chain links TRBV12-3 or TRBV12-4 with TRBJ2-2, with 14 nucleotides matching TRBD2. This CDR3 is 19 amino acids long. V shed 3 bases, J shed 3 bases, and the junction held 9 bases outside the gene matches. The CDR3 sequence: CASSFLGLAGEVYTGELFF. The CDR3 DNA sequence: TGTGCCAGCAGTTTTTTGGGACTAGCGGGAGAAGTTTACACCGGGGAGCTGTTTTTT.

In this sample, this clonotype turned up a few times. V usage is TRBV28 and J usage is TRBJ2-1; possibly TRBD1 or TRBD2 for D (5 bases each). This CDR3 has 13 residues. Germline CDR1 reads MDHEN; CDR2 reads SYDVKM. Deletions cut 7 bases from V and 8 bases from J, with 15 bases between. The CDR3 DNA sequence: TGTGCCAGCACCGACGGGGCCGGCGATGAGCAGTTCTTC. It codes for CASTDGAGDEQFF.

Ten or more counts support this clonotype. The V call is TRBV7-8, the J call TRBJ2-7; D is uncertain. The length of the CDR3 is 14 residues. Between the trimmed V and J ends, which lost 6 bases and 4 bases, there was a span of 16 bases. CDR1 and CDR2 (germline): SGHVS, FQNEAQ. The CDR3 DNA reads TGTGCCAGCAGTCTTAGCCGGATACGGTACGAGCAGTACTTC. This encodes CASSLSRIRYEQYF.

This clonotype came up a few times. The chain is built from TRBV28 and TRBJ1-3, with no clear D. Germline CDR1 MDHEN, CDR2 SYDVKM. V was trimmed by 8 bases and J by 0 bases, leaving 8 bases between them. This CDR3 comprises 13 residues. This chain's CDR3 is CASLSYSGNTIYF. In nucleotides, the CDR3 is TGTGCCAGCTTGTCTTACTCTGGAAACACCATATATTTT.

Note on this clonotype: A much bigger clone sits one base away, suggesting this may be a read error. The genes are TRBV5-1 and TRBJ1-1, with D perhaps TRBD1 (5 bases). The CDR3 runs to 13 residues. Germline assignment: CDR1 SGHRS and CDR2 YFSETQ. The CDR3 DNA follows: TGCACCAGCGGGGCGGCCATGAACACTGAAGCTTTCTTT. It translates to CTSGAAMNTEAFF.

This chain connects TRBV15 to TRBJ2-7, with D hard to call. Between the trimmed V and J ends, which lost 3 bases and 3 bases, there was a span of 6 bases. Germline V CDR1 and CDR2: LNHNV, YYDKDF (reference sequence). The CDR3 runs to 12 residues. The DNA for the CDR3 is TGTGCCACCAGCAGGAATTACTACGAGCAGTACTTC. Protein product: CATSRNYYEQYF. Full variable domain (missing parts from reference TRBV15 and TRBJ2-7): DAMVIQNPRYQVTQFGKPVTLSCSQTLNHNVMYWYQQKSSQAPKLLFHYYDKDFNNEADTPDNFQSRRPNTSFCFLDIRSPGLGDTAMYLCATSRNYYEQYFGPGTRLTVT.

On this clonotype itself: The junction departs from the called germline gene at one end, perhaps through a read error. CDR3 protein: CASSERQGCLF. In nucleotides, the CDR3 is TGTGCCAGCAGTGAGAGGCAGGGATGCCTCTTT. The V call is TRBV2, the J call TRBJ1-3; D is possibly TRBD1 (5 bases). The V gene's germline CDR1 is SNHLY and CDR2 FYNNEI. The CDR3 has 11 residues.

This clonotype was observed a single time. A much bigger clone sits one base away, suggesting this may be a read error. The CDR3 does not end in the conserved phenylalanine or tryptophan, so this is likely a read error. The chain has TRBV12-5 and TRBJ1-2; no clear D. Germline V CDR1 and CDR2: LGHNT, FRNRAP. Trimming left V 2 bases short and J 4 bases short, with 11 bases between. CDR3 length: 14 residues. CDR3 in amino acids: CASGLPGFTYGYTS. As DNA, the CDR3 is TGTGCTAGTGGTTTGCCAGGTTTTACCTATGGCTACACCTCC.

Comment on this clonotype: This may be a read error, as it is one base from a much larger clone. V gene TRBV6-2 or TRBV6-3 combines with J gene TRBJ2-2, with D tentatively TRBD1 or TRBD2 (5 bases each). CDR3 length: 16 amino acids. V lost 8 bases and J 3 bases, leaving 19 bases between the germline ends. The germline V gene encodes CDR1 MNHEY and CDR2 SVGEGT. The DNA of the CDR3 is TGTGCCAGCGGTGCCCGGACCGGGACCCACACCGGGGAGCTGTTTTTT. Translating it yields CASGARTGTHTGELFF.

This rearrangement joins TRBV29-1 to TRBJ2-3, with D possibly matching TRBD2 (7 bases). V was trimmed by 6 bases and J by 0 bases, leaving 19 bases between them. This CDR3 contains 16 residues. The germline CDR1 and CDR2 sequences are SQVTM and ANQGSEA. CDR3 DNA: TGCAGCGTCCGAGCCCGTGGGGGGGCAAGCACAGATACGCAGTATTTT. This sequence encodes CSVRARGGASTDTQYF.

This clonotype has more than one count but fewer than ten. The chain is built from TRBV7-2 and TRBJ1-1, with D unresolved. Per the germline V gene, CDR1 is SGHTA and CDR2 is FQGNSA. The V end lost 2 bases, the J end lost 1 base, and 8 bases lay between the germline ends. The CDR3 covers 14 residues. CDR3 nucleotide sequence: TGTGCCAGCAGCTTACGGGTCCAGAACACTGAAGCTTTCTTT. This codes for CASSLRVQNTEAFF.

This clonotype was detected ten times or more. The gene calls are TRBV6-1 and TRBJ2-4, with TRBD1 matching 9 bases. The CDR3 extends over 15 amino acids. Losses at the gene ends were 6 bases for V and 4 bases for J; bases not matched to a gene: 7. The V gene's germline CDR1 is MNHNS and CDR2 SASEGT. The CDR3: CASSLGGTGKNIQYF. CDR3 in DNA: TGTGCCAGCAGCCTCGGCGGGACAGGGAAAAACATTCAGTACTTC.

This clonotype was detected many times. The rearrangement uses TRBV3-1 and TRBJ1-1; TRBD1 is a possible D gene (6 bases). Germline CDR1 reads LGHDT; CDR2 reads YNNKEL (reference sequence). CDR3 length: 12 residues. The V end lost 6 bases, the J end lost 4 bases, and 9 bases lay between the germline ends. The CDR3 protein is CASRNRATEAFF. The CDR3 nucleotides read TGTGCCAGCAGAAACAGGGCCACTGAAGCTTTCTTT. The full variable domain, completed using reference TRBV3-1 and TRBJ1-1, is DTAVSQTPKYLVTQMGNDKSIKCEQNLGHDTMYWYKQDSKKFLKIMFSYNNKELIINETVPNRFSPKSPDKAHLNLHINSLELGDSAVYFCASRNRATEAFFGQGTRLTVV.

There are many counts of this clonotype. The J gene is TRBJ2-2, the V gene TRBV6-5, with D tentatively TRBD1 or TRBD2 (6 bases each). Germline CDR1 and CDR2: MNHEY and SVGAGI. CDR3 length equals 15 residues. V lost 2 bases and J 6 bases, leaving 13 bases between the germline ends. The CDR3 sequence is CASSYNGGAAGELFF. The CDR3 DNA sequence: TGTGCCAGCAGTTACAACGGGGGCGCGGCCGGGGAGCTGTTTTTT.